This TCR beta chain is drawn from a study of shared clonotypes between healthy human individuals. Profiling relied on immunoSEQ multiplex PCR, and the TCRdb table lists in-frame clones only, not all of them. The sample lists about 2,500,000 clones, roughly 92% seen once, with more than 0.12% in the top ten. This clone was seen a handful of times. Other DNA sequences from this sample encode an identical CDR3 as well. The CDR3 length is 14 residues. Germline values: CDR1 MNHNS, CDR2 SASEGT. Trimming removed 1 base at V and 2 bases at J, with 6 bases between. This clonotype was obtained from a man between 18 and 35 years old in good health. Sequenced sample: naive CD4+ T cells sorted from blood. The subset is: CD45RA+ positively selected. The gene calls are TRBV6-1 and TRBJ2-1; weak D call: TRBD2 (6 bases). In DNA, the CDR3 is TGTGCCAGCAGTGAAGGGGGGGCCTACAATGAGCAGTTCTTC. This codes for CASSEGGAYNEQFF.